These T cell receptor beta chains were read from a single sample in a study of OX40 agonist ivuxolimab in advanced cancers. Measured with immunoSEQ multiplex PCR; TCRdb has only the in-frame clones, and not every one. The sample holds about 46,000 clones; 80% are singletons and the top ten take roughly 3.9%. This specimen was CD4+ or CD8+ T cells sorted from blood, taken in a trial of the OX40 agonist ivuxolimab. These receptors were collected from an adult with an advanced solid tumor such as melanoma, head and neck, liver or kidney cancer. The CDR3 runs from the conserved cysteine through the conserved F or W. Fields, in order: V gene, D gene, clone size, J gene, CDR3 DNA, CDR3 protein. The D gene is left open where the match is weak. Size is omitted from some rows. Given values are once, few, many or a class for expanded clones.

V: TRBV14
D: .
size: .
J: TRBJ2-5
DNA: TGTGCCAGCAGCCAAGTTGGGGGCCGGGAGACCCAGTACTTC
CDR3: CASSQVGGRETQYF

V: TRBV18
D: TRBD2
size: .
J: TRBJ2-2
DNA: TGTGCCAGCTCACCACCGGGAGGGTTCACCGGGGAGCTGTTTTTT
CDR3: CASSPPGGFTGELFF

V: TRBV2
D: .
size: .
J: TRBJ2-2
DNA: TGTGCCAGCAGTGAGACCAGTGGAGGGTTACCGGCCTCCACCGGGGAGCTGTTTTTT
CDR3: CASSETSGGLPASTGELFF

V: TRBV11-2
D: .
size: few
J: TRBJ1-1
DNA: TGTGCCAGCAGCATTCAACGGGTAATGAACACTGAAGCTTTCTTT
CDR3: CASSIQRVMNTEAFF

V: TRBV9
D: TRBD2
size: .
J: TRBJ2-2
DNA: TGTGCCAGCAGCCCTGGGACTAGCGGGGTCACCGGGGAGCTGTTTTTT
CDR3: CASSPGTSGVTGELFF

V: TRBV15
D: .
size: .
J: TRBJ2-7
DNA: TGTGCCACCAGCCTCAGAGGCGAGGACGAGCAGTACTTC
CDR3: CATSLRGEDEQYF

V: TRBV10-3
D: TRBD2
size: .
J: TRBJ2-2
DNA: TGTGCCATCAAATCCACGGCAGGACTAGCGGGGGGTGGGACCGGGGAGCTGTTTTTT
CDR3: CAIKSTAGLAGGGTGELFF

V: TRBV7-8
D: TRBD1
size: once
J: TRBJ1-2
DNA: TGTGCCAGCAGCTTCGGGACAGGGATTTATGGCTACACCTTC
CDR3: CASSFGTGIYGYTF

V: TRBV5-1
D: .
size: .
J: TRBJ2-5
DNA: TGCGCCAGCAGCTGGGTGACGGCTGGAGAGACCCAGTACTTC
CDR3: CASSWVTAGETQYF

V: TRBV19
D: .
size: .
J: TRBJ1-5
DNA: TGTGCCAGTAGTATAGGCCAGGGACGGGGTCAGCCCCAGCATTTT
CDR3: CASSIGQGRGQPQHF

V: TRBV28
D: TRBD2
size: .
J: TRBJ2-7
DNA: TGTGCCAGCAGCCAACCCACTAGCGAGGGTAACGAGCAGTACTTC
CDR3: CASSQPTSEGNEQYF

V: TRBV5-4
D: .
size: few
J: TRBJ1-2
DNA: TGTGCCAGCAGCGGGACCGAAAGGGGCTATTATGGCTACACCTTC
CDR3: CASSGTERGYYGYTF

V: TRBV6-5
D: TRBD1
size: .
J: TRBJ2-2
DNA: TGTGCCAGCACCGGGACAGCGAACACCGGGGAGCTGTTTTTT
CDR3: CASTGTANTGELFF

V: TRBV19
D: .
size: .
J: TRBJ1-5
DNA: TGTGCCAGTAGAAAGGCTGGGACGGGTAAACTCTGGCCCCAGCATTTT
CDR3: CASRKAGTGKLWPQHF

V: TRBV6-5
D: .
size: .
J: TRBJ2-7
DNA: TGTGCCAGCACCGCTATTTACGGCCTCTCCTACGAGCAGTACTTC
CDR3: CASTAIYGLSYEQYF

V: TRBV6-1
D: .
size: .
J: TRBJ1-1
DNA: TGTGCCAGCAGTGAAGCAAGCAGGGCTTACACTGAAGCTTTCTTT
CDR3: CASSEASRAYTEAFF

V: TRBV7-8
D: .
size: .
J: TRBJ1-4
DNA: TGTGCCAGCAGCACTCAACGGGCGGTGAATGAAAAACTGTTTTTT
CDR3: CASSTQRAVNEKLFF

V: TRBV30
D: TRBD2
size: few
J: TRBJ2-2
DNA: TGTGCCTGGACTCGGACTAGCGGCGGGGAGCTGTTTTTT
CDR3: CAWTRTSGGELFF

V: TRBV6-1
D: TRBD1
size: .
J: TRBJ2-1
DNA: TGTGCCTCAGGGACAGGGCACAATGAGCAGTTCTTC
CDR3: CASGTGHNEQFF

V: TRBV10-3
D: .
size: .
J: TRBJ2-7
DNA: TGTGCCATCAGCCCCAATTATGGAGAGCAGTACTTC
CDR3: CAISPNYGEQYF

V: TRBV9
D: .
size: .
J: TRBJ1-2
DNA: TGTGCCAGCAGCGTGGGAGGCTATGGCTACACCTTC
CDR3: CASSVGGYGYTF

V: TRBV4-3
D: TRBD2
size: .
J: TRBJ2-3
DNA: TGCGCCAGCAGCCAAGATTCCCCTAGCGGGGGTGCAGATACGCAGTATTTT
CDR3: CASSQDSPSGGADTQYF

V: TRBV6-6
D: .
size: .
J: TRBJ1-1
DNA: TGTGCCAGCAGTTACGGGCAGAACACTGAAGCTTTCTTT
CDR3: CASSYGQNTEAFF

V: TRBV28
D: .
size: .
J: TRBJ1-1
DNA: TGTGCCAGCAGTTTAGGGGGTATGAACACTGAAGCTTTCTTT
CDR3: CASSLGGMNTEAFF

V: TRBV5-1
D: TRBD1
size: .
J: TRBJ1-2
DNA: TGCGCCAGCAGCGCACAGGGGAAGGGGGATGGCTACACCTTC
CDR3: CASSAQGKGDGYTF

V: TRBV6-4
D: .
size: .
J: TRBJ1-1
DNA: TGTGCCAGTAGAGGAACTGGGACTGAAGCTTTCTTT
CDR3: CASRGTGTEAFF

V: TRBV6-1
D: TRBD1
size: few
J: TRBJ1-1
DNA: TGTGCCAGCAGTGTGACAGGGGTTAACACTGAAGCTTTCTTT
CDR3: CASSVTGVNTEAFF

V: TRBV5-1
D: TRBD1
size: .
J: TRBJ2-3
DNA: TGCGCCAGCAGCTTGGCCGGACAGGGTGGGGCAGATACGCAGTATTTT
CDR3: CASSLAGQGGADTQYF

V: TRBV19
D: .
size: .
J: TRBJ2-7
DNA: TGTGCCAGTAGGGATGGCGGTCCTCTCTACGAGCAGTACTTC
CDR3: CASRDGGPLYEQYF

V: TRBV5-4
D: .
size: .
J: TRBJ1-5
DNA: TGTGCCAGCAGCGGCGCCGGGAACAATCAGCCCCAGCATTTT
CDR3: CASSGAGNNQPQHF

V: TRBV7-8
D: .
size: few
J: TRBJ1-5
DNA: TGTGCCAGCAGCGCCTACCGGGACCGCTCTTCACGGGCCCAGCATTTT
CDR3: CASSAYRDRSSRAQHF

V: TRBV28
D: TRBD2
size: .
J: TRBJ2-2
DNA: TGTGCCAGCACCGGGGGGGGGATGGACACCGGGGAGCTGTTTTTT
CDR3: CASTGGGMDTGELFF

V: TRBV6-6
D: .
size: .
J: TRBJ1-2
DNA: TGTGCCAGCAGAAATACAGGGAGAGAGAGTGGCTACACCTTC
CDR3: CASRNTGRESGYTF

V: TRBV28
D: .
size: .
J: TRBJ2-3
DNA: TGTGCCAGCAGTTTAGGGGGTAGCGGCAGAAATACGCAGTATTTT
CDR3: CASSLGGSGRNTQYF

V: TRBV27
D: TRBD1
size: .
J: TRBJ2-3
DNA: TGTGCCAGCAGTCTCGACCCGGACAGGGGGACCTACACAGATACGCAGTATTTT
CDR3: CASSLDPDRGTYTDTQYF

V: TRBV9
D: TRBD2
size: few
J: TRBJ2-2
DNA: TGTGCCAGCAGCCCTACTAGCGGGGCAAACACCGGGGAGCTGTTTTTT
CDR3: CASSPTSGANTGELFF

V: TRBV28
D: .
size: .
J: TRBJ1-4
DNA: TGTGCCAGCAGTTTAACCGGGGCCGGATCTAATGAAAAACTGTTTTTT
CDR3: CASSLTGAGSNEKLFF

V: TRBV9
D: TRBD2
size: .
J: TRBJ2-3
DNA: TGTGCCAGCAGCGTACGGACTAGCGGTTTAGATACGCAGTATTTT
CDR3: CASSVRTSGLDTQYF

V: TRBV7-2
D: TRBD2
size: .
J: TRBJ2-7
DNA: TGTGCCAGCAGCCTCTACCCCCCGGGTAGCGGGAACGGCTACGAGCAGTACTTC
CDR3: CASSLYPPGSGNGYEQYF

V: TRBV7-6
D: .
size: once
J: TRBJ2-6
DNA: TGTGCCAGCAGCGCCCCCTCTGGGGCCAACGTCCTGACTTTC
CDR3: CASSAPSGANVLTF

V: TRBV5-1
D: TRBD2
size: .
J: TRBJ2-1
DNA: TGCGCCAGCAGCAAGATAGCGGGAGCGGAATACAATGAGCAGTTCTTC
CDR3: CASSKIAGAEYNEQFF

V: TRBV6-6
D: .
size: .
J: TRBJ1-5
DNA: TGTGCCAGCAGTTATTGGGGCAGGGAGGGCAATCAGCCCCAGCATTTT
CDR3: CASSYWGREGNQPQHF

V: TRBV6-4
D: .
size: .
J: TRBJ2-1
DNA: TGTGCCAGCAGTGCCTCCCGGGTGGGAGAGCAGTTCTTC
CDR3: CASSASRVGEQFF

V: TRBV9
D: TRBD1
size: .
J: TRBJ2-5
DNA: TGTGCCAGCAGCGCCCGACAGGGGCAAGAGACCCAGTACTTC
CDR3: CASSARQGQETQYF

V: TRBV19
D: .
size: .
J: TRBJ2-1
DNA: TGTGCCAGTAGTCCGGGGACGAGCTCCTACAATGAGCAGTTCTTC
CDR3: CASSPGTSSYNEQFF

V: TRBV7-2
D: .
size: few
J: TRBJ1-1
DNA: TGTGCCAGCAGCTTAGAGCGGGGGGCGACTGAAGCTTTCTTT
CDR3: CASSLERGATEAFF

V: TRBV5-1
D: TRBD2
size: few
J: TRBJ2-2
DNA: TGCGCCAGCAGTTTGAGAGCGGGAGGGGCCGGGGAGCTGTTTTTT
CDR3: CASSLRAGGAGELFF

V: TRBV9
D: .
size: .
J: TRBJ1-1
DNA: TGTGCCAGCAGCGTAGTAAAGAACACTGAAGCTTTCTTT
CDR3: CASSVVKNTEAFF

V: TRBV18
D: TRBD1
size: few
J: TRBJ1-1
DNA: TGTGCCAGCTCACCACCTAAGGACAGGGCCACTGAAGCTTTCTTT
CDR3: CASSPPKDRATEAFF

V: TRBV6-6
D: TRBD1
size: .
J: TRBJ1-1
DNA: TGTGCCAGCAGAGGACAGGGGATGAACACTGAAGCTTTCTTT
CDR3: CASRGQGMNTEAFF

V: TRBV30
D: .
size: .
J: TRBJ1-5
DNA: TGTGCCTGGACCCCAATCCAGAGGGCCTATAGCAATCAGCCCCAGCATTTT
CDR3: CAWTPIQRAYSNQPQHF